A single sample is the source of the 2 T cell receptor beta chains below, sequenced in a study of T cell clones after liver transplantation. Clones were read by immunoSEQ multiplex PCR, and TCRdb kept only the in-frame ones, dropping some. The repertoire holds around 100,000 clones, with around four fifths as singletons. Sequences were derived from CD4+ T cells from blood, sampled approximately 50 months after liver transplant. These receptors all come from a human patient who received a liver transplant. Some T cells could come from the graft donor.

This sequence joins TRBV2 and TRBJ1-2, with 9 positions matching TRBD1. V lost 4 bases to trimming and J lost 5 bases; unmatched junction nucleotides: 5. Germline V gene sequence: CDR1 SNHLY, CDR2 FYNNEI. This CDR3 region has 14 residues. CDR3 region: CASSVGGQGYGYTF. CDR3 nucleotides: TGTGCCAGCAGTGTAGGAGGACAGGGGTATGGCTACACCTTC.

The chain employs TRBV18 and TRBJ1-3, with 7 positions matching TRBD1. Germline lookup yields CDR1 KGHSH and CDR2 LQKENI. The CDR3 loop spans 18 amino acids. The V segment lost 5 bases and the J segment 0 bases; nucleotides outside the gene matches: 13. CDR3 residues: CASSTTGGTVSSGNTIYF. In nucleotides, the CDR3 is TGTGCCAGCTCAACGACGGGAGGGACAGTAAGCTCTGGAAACACCATATATTTT.